The 14 T cell receptor beta chains reported below all come from one sample, sequenced in a study of shared clonotypes between healthy human individuals. Produced via immunoSEQ multiplex PCR; TCRdb's table is partial and in-frame only. The sample comprises some 2,500,000 clones, 85% to 95% of which are singletons, and 0.3% to 0.45% rests with the top ten. Sample: naive CD4+ T cells from PBMCs. Subset of the sample: CD45RA+ positively selected. All receptors come from a man aged 18-30 years in good health. Some clones in this sample may be carry-over from other donors' samples.

The V call is TRBV19, the J call TRBJ2-5, with D hard to call. Trimming pared 1 base from V and 4 bases from J, leaving 10 bases between. The CDR3 totals 14 residues. Germline CDR1 reads LNHDA; CDR2 reads SQIVND (reference sequence). In nucleotides, the CDR3 is TGTGCCAGTAGTATAGGTTCATTGAGAGAGACCCAGTACTTC. Residues: CASSIGSLRETQYF.

CDR3 sequence (DNA): TGTGCCAGCAGGGATCGGAGTGGCGGTGAGACCCAGTACTTC. It codes for CASRDRSGGETQYF. V and J are TRBV2 and TRBJ2-5; no firm D call. The V gene's germline CDR1 is SNHLY and CDR2 FYNNEI. Trimming left V 6 bases short and J 5 bases short, with 16 bases between. The CDR3 runs to 14 residues.

The chain uses TRBV5-1 and TRBJ2-3; 7 bases match TRBD2. Germline values: CDR1 SGHRS, CDR2 YFSETQ. There are 17 residues in the CDR3. Unmatched junction bases numbered 11, after V lost 4 bases and J lost 0 bases. CDR3 in DNA: TGCGCCAGCAGCACCGGCCCCGCTAGCGGTAGCACAGATACGCAGTATTTT. Encoded protein: CASSTGPASGSTDTQYF.

This chain links TRBV7-8 with TRBJ2-1, with 7 bases lining up with TRBD2. V trimming: 2 bases; J trimming: 0 bases; junction bases outside the gene matches: 4. The CDR3 has 16 residues. Germline-derived CDR1 and CDR2 are SGHVS and FQNEAQ. This CDR3 reads CASSLLTGGSYNEQFF. CDR3 coding DNA: TGTGCCAGCAGCTTATTAACGGGGGGCTCCTACAATGAGCAGTTCTTC.

The rearrangement links TRBV28 to TRBJ2-3, with D perhaps being TRBD1 or TRBD2 (5 bases each). The germline V gene has CDR1 MDHEN and CDR2 SYDVKM. The CDR3 spans 14 residues. Trimming removed 2 bases at V and 2 bases at J, with 8 bases between. The CDR3 reads CASSLGDLTDTQYF. In nucleotides, the CDR3 is TGTGCCAGCAGTTTAGGGGACCTCACAGATACGCAGTATTTT.

The chain links TRBV11-2 to TRBJ2-7; D remains unclear. This CDR3 is 16 amino acids long. Per the germline V gene, CDR1 is SGHAT and CDR2 is FQNNGV. V was cut by 1 base and J by 0 bases, with 13 bases left in between. The CDR3 coding sequence is TGTGCCAGCAGCTTAGCGCGGCGGAAGTTCTCCTACGAGCAGTACTTC. Its translation: CASSLARRKFSYEQYF.

This chain links TRBV5-1 with TRBJ2-1; the match to TRBD2 covers 7 bases. The CDR3 is made up of 15 amino acids. Germline values: CDR1 SGHRS, CDR2 YFSETQ. Trimming removed 0 bases from V and 9 bases from J; junction bases left unmatched: 9. The DNA of the CDR3 is TGCGCCAGCAGCTTGGGTGGGAGGGCACGTGGTGAGCAGTTCTTC. It specifies CASSLGGRARGEQFF.

The table lists this clone with a count of one. This chain links TRBV5-1 with TRBJ2-1; tentative D call: TRBD2 (6 bases). This CDR3 has 17 amino acids. Germline V CDR1 and CDR2: SGHRS, YFSETQ. V lost 3 bases, J lost 0 bases, and 16 bases lay in between. CDR3 in amino acids: CASSSSPSAPSYNEQFF. In DNA form, the CDR3 reads TGCGCCAGCAGCTCCAGTCCTAGCGCACCCTCCTACAATGAGCAGTTCTTC.

The rearrangement uses TRBV18 and TRBJ1-4; the match to TRBD1 covers 7 bases. J gave up 0 bases and V 5 bases, and 6 bases lay outside the gene matches. The CDR3 has 16 amino acids. Germline loops: CDR1 KGHSH, CDR2 LQKENI. DNA for the CDR3: TGTGCCAGCTCAGCCGGACAGGCGCCAACTAATGAAAAACTGTTTTTT. The encoded protein is CASSAGQAPTNEKLFF.

With regard to this clone: The same CDR3 arises from other DNA sequences in this sample as well. The chain couples TRBV6-5 to TRBJ2-3; D uncertain. The CDR3 runs 13 residues. The germline V gene has CDR1 MNHEY and CDR2 SVGAGI. The germline V and J ends were trimmed by 2 bases and 3 bases, with 6 bases remaining between them. CDR3 sequence (DNA): TGTGCCAGCAGTTACCGTGTGACAGATACGCAGTATTTT. Translation gives CASSYRVTDTQYF.

The CDR3 DNA reads as TGTGCCAGCAGCCCCGCGGGTCCAGGGCTGTCCAACTATGGCTACACCTTC. It translates to CASSPAGPGLSNYGYTF. The chain employs TRBV28 and TRBJ1-2, with a possible D match to TRBD1 (5 bases). CDR1 and CDR2 from the germline V gene are MDHEN and SYDVKM. This CDR3 has 17 residues. V lost 6 bases and J lost 2, with 22 bases in between.

This chain uses TRBV27 with TRBJ1-4, with no clear D. This CDR3 is 15 amino acids long. Trimming stripped 4 bases from V and 0 bases from J, with 9 bases between. CDR1 MNHEY and CDR2 SMNVEV come from the germline V gene (reference sequence). The DNA of the CDR3 is TGTGCCAGCAGTTGGTCGGCTGCAACTAATGAAAAACTGTTTTTT. Translated: CASSWSAATNEKLFF.

This clone was detected once. The chain is built from TRBV4-2 and TRBJ2-1; D remains ambiguous. The CDR3 sequence is 13 residues long. The V and J ends lost 0 bases and 8 bases respectively, with 8 bases between them. Germline loops: CDR1 LGHNA, CDR2 YNFKEQ. In nucleotides, the CDR3 is TGTGCCAGCAGCCAAGATTCTGGCCATGAGCAGTTCTTC. It encodes CASSQDSGHEQFF.

The CDR3 protein is CASSDRRPDDYGYTF. The DNA for the CDR3 is TGTGCCAGCAGCGACAGGAGACCTGACGACTATGGCTACACCTTC. The chain is built from TRBV7-8 and TRBJ1-2; D might be TRBD1 (6 bases). The CDR3 sequence is 15 residues long. In germline, CDR1 is SGHVS, CDR2 FQNEAQ. V was cut by 5 bases and J by 3 bases, with 16 bases left in between.